This TCR beta chain was documented in a study of molecular identifiers for immune sequencing clone quantification. Study-wide points: The share of molecules held by clones above 20 RNA copies was over 98% in effector cells and under 1% in naive cells. Detecting spiked Jurkat TCR RNA from one cell among about a million naive cells was reportedly possible. Barcodes shared by identical TCR molecules could lead to underestimated sizes of highly expanded clones.

One entry per CDR3 protein results from TCRdb running MiXCR on the PCR reads. Of 300,000 to 400,000 distinct CDR3 sequences listed, around a fifth are singletons. Trimming took 6 bases from V and 2 from J, leaving 19 bases between them. CDR3 size: 16 residues. This clonotype was counted many times. Its antigen is unknown. Sequencing input: naive CD8+ T cells from blood, with Jurkat cell RNA spiked in. The subset: FACS-sorted CD8+CD4-CCR7+CD45RA+ naive T cells. This chain joins TRBV12-3 or TRBV12-4 and TRBJ2-5; the D gene is possibly TRBD1 (6 bases). The clonotype comes from a human donor in good health. Some libraries in this study had Jurkat cell RNA spiked in. Here the CDR3 reads CASSSSLQGSQETQYF. CDR3 bases: TGTGCCAGCAGCTCAAGCCTCCAGGGGAGTCAAGAGACCCAGTACTTC.